The clone carrying this T cell receptor (beta chain) has a count of ten or more. This CDR3 comprises 13 residues. Looked up from germline, CDR1 is DFQATT and CDR2 is SNEGSKA (reference sequence). Losses at the gene ends were 5 bases for V and 3 bases for J; bases not matched to a gene: 4. The data belong to a study of human T cells and chemical hapten exposure. Background on the study: All through the approximately 25-week study, the scalp of each patient received diphenylcyclopropenone doses weekly. Alopecia areata, totalis or universalis affected patients, mainly female.

Noted time point: patch test 3, about 24 weeks after DPC sensitization. Treatment given: therapeutic diphenylcyclopropenone sensitization with weekly scalp DPC. Researchers extracted total RNA from unfractionated whole blood. Original processing methods: Sequenced samples showed a median of 95,638 TCRs each, with counts running from approximately 20,000 to 700,000. TCRdb reanalysed the RACE reads using MiXCR and keeps one entry per CDR3 protein. The V and J calls follow TCRdb's processing rather than the paper's. The sample carries approximately 41,000 distinct CDR3 sequences, more than 9% recorded once.

The sequence was collected from a man aged 45-60 years with alopecia areata. Some clones in this sample may be carry-over from other donors' samples. The chain couples TRBV20-1 to TRBJ1-5; 7 bases fit TRBD1. The source material was whole blood, sampled in connection with sensitization to the hapten diphenylcyclopropenone (DPC). In DNA, the CDR3 is TGCAGTGCTTCGAGGGGGCTCAATCAGCCCCAGCATTTT. Residues: CSASRGLNQPQHF.